This T cell receptor (beta chain) was documented in a study of shared T cell receptors in the human thymus. Data came from immunoSEQ multiplex PCR; TCRdb stores just in-frame clones and leaves some out. The sample lists approximately 730,000 clones, approximately 85% occurring once. The length of the CDR3 is 14 residues. V lost 4 bases to trimming and J lost 5 bases, with 15 bases between them. Germline V lookup: CDR1 MDHEN, CDR2 SYDVKM. The sample was also reused in another study, on human thymus T cells. That source notes: Across thymic and blood repertoires, the usage of V and J genes appeared to be biased. Thymic repertoires of unrelated individuals were reported in related research to overlap highly.

The genes are TRBV28 and TRBJ2-7; the D gene is possibly TRBD2 (7 bases). The sequenced material came from thymocytes. The receptor's source is a girl under three years old with a congenital heart defect. The CDR3 loop reads CASSSPRGGDEQYF. The CDR3 DNA sequence: TGTGCCAGCAGTTCCCCGCGCGGGGGCGACGAGCAGTACTTC.